This T cell receptor beta chain was documented in a study of shared clonotypes between healthy human individuals. Study-wide results and limits: Tissue TCR repertoires likely differ from these blood-only repertoires. Naive CD4 clonotypes were shared across a few donors at around 5%.

The CDR3 runs to 18 residues. A word on this clone: Its antigen is unknown.

Clones were read by immunoSEQ multiplex PCR, and TCRdb kept only the in-frame ones, dropping some. The table includes around 750,000 clones, over 65% detected once. This TCR derives from a woman in her 30s in good health. The gene calls are TRBV7-5 and TRBJ2-7; TRBD1 is taken as the D call from the table, unchecked against the DNA. TRBV7-5 is noted as a pseudogene. Material: memory CD4+ T cells sorted from blood. Subset noted: CD45RA-negative fraction. This CDR3 is CVRSLELVGEGQGNEQYF. DNA of the CDR3: TGTGTCAGAAGCTTAGAATTAGTAGGTGAGGGACAGGGGAACGAGCAGTACTTC.